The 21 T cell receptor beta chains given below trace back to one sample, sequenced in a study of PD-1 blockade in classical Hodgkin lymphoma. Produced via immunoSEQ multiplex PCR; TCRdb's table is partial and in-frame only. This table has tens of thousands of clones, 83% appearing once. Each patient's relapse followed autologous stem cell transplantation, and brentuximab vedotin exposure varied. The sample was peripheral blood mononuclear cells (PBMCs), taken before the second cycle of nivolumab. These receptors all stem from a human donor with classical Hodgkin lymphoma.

CDR3 loop: CASSEGRGLPYEQYV. In DNA form, the CDR3 reads TGTGCCAGCAGTGAAGGCAGGGGGCTCCCCTACGAGCAGTACGTC. V is TRBV6-1 and J is TRBJ2-7; 8 bases match TRBD1. This CDR3 is 15 amino acids long. V lost 1 base, J lost 2 bases, and 4 bases stayed unmatched. Looked up from germline, CDR1 is MNHNS and CDR2 is SASEGT.

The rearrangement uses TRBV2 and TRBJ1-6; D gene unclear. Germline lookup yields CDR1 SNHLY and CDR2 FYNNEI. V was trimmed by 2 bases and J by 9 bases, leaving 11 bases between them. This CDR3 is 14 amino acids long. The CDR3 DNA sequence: TGTGCCAGCAGTGAAAACAGAAACATTTCACCCCTCCACTTT. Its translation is CASSENRNISPLHF.

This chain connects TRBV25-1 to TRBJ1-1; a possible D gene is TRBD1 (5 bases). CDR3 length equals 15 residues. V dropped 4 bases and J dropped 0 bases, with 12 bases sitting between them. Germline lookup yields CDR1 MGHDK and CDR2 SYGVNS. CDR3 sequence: CASSGLGRMNTEAFF. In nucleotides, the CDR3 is TGTGCCAGCAGTGGCCTGGGACGGATGAACACTGAAGCTTTCTTT.

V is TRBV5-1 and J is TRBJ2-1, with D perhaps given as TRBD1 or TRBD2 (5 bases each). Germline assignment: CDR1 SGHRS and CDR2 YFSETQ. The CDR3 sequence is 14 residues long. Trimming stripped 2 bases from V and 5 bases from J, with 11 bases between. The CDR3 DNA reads TGCGCCAGCAGCTTCCGGGACGGGAACAATGAGCAGTTCTTC. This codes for CASSFRDGNNEQFF.

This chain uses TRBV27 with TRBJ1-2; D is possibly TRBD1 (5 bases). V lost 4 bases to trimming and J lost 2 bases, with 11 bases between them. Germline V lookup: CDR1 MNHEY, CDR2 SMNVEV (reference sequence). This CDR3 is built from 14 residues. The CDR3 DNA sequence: TGTGCCAGCAGTTCGCTAGGGGTAAACTATGGCTACACCTTC. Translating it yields CASSSLGVNYGYTF.

CDR3 loop: CASSFAAQAPRKQYF. DNA of the CDR3: TGCGCCAGCAGCTTCGCGGCCCAGGCGCCTAGAAAGCAGTATTTT. The rearrangement links TRBV5-1 to TRBJ2-3; D gene unclear. The V end was cut by 2 bases, the J end by 11 bases, with 21 bases between. This CDR3 comprises 15 residues. The germline V gene encodes CDR1 SGHRS and CDR2 YFSETQ. The variable domain in full, completed from reference TRBV5-1 and TRBJ2-3, reads KAGVTQTPRYLIKTRGQQVTLSCSPISGHRSVSWYQQTPGQGLQFLFEYFSETQRNKGNFPGRFSGRQFSNSRSEMNVSTLELGDSALYLCASSFAAQAPRKQYFGPGTRLTVL.

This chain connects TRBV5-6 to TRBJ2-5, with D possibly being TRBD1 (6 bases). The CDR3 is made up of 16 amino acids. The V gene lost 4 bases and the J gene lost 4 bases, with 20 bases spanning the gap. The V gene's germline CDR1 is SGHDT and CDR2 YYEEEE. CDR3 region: CASSLITWGQGETQYF. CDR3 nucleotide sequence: TGTGCCAGCAGCCTGATAACGTGGGGGCAGGGAGAGACCCAGTACTTC.

The CDR3 nucleotides are TGTGCCAGCTCACCAGGTAACGGAATGAACACTGAAGCTTTCTTT. This sequence encodes CASSPGNGMNTEAFF. J is TRBJ1-1 and V is TRBV18; no clear D. Germline assignment: CDR1 KGHSH and CDR2 LQKENI. Deletions cut 2 bases from V and 0 bases from J, with 10 bases between. The CDR3 has 15 residues. The complete variable domain, with remaining parts taken from reference TRBV18 and TRBJ1-1, reads NAGVMQNPRHLVRRRGQEARLRCSPMKGHSHVYWYRQLPEEGLKFMVYLQKENIIDESGMPKERFSAEFPKEGPSILRIQQVVRGDSAAYFCASSPGNGMNTEAFFGQGTRLTVV.

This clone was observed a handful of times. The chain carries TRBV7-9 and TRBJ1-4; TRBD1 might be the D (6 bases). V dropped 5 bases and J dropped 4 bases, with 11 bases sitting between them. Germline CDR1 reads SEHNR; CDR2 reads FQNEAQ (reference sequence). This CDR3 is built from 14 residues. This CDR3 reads CASSTPDSNEKLFF. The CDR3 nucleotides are TGTGCCAGCAGCACACCGGACAGTAATGAAAAACTGTTTTTT. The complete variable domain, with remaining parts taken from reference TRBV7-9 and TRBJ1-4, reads DTGVSQNPRHKITKRGQNVTFRCDPISEHNRLYWYRQTLGQGPEFLTYFQNEAQLEKSRLLSDRFSAERPKGSFSTLEIQRTEQGDSAMYLCASSTPDSNEKLFFGSGTQLSVL.

CDR3 DNA: TGTGCCAGCAGCCCGGACGGTAATGAAGCTTTCTTT. This gives the protein CASSPDGNEAFF. J is TRBJ1-1 and V is TRBV5-5; D remains ambiguous. The length of the CDR3 is 12 residues. Looked up from germline, CDR1 is SGHKS and CDR2 is YYEKEE (reference sequence). V was shortened by 4 bases and J by 7 bases, with 11 bases between the two germline ends. The whole variable domain, remainder taken from reference TRBV5-5 and TRBJ1-1, is DAGVTQSPTHLIKTRGQQVTLRCSPISGHKSVSWYQQVLGQGPQFIFQYYEKEERGRGNFPDRFSARQFPNYSSELNVNALLLGDSALYLCASSPDGNEAFFGQGTRLTVV.

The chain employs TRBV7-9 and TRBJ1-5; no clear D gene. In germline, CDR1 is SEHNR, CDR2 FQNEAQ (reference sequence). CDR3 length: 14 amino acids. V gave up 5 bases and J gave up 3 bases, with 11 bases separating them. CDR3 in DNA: TGTGCCAGCAGCCCGGGAGGCTCCAATCAGCCCCAGCATTTT. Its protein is CASSPGGSNQPQHF.

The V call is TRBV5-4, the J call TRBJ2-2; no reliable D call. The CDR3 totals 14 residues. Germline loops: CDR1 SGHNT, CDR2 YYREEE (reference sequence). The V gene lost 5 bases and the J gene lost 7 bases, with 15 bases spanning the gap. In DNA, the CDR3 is TGTGCCAGCAGGGCCGGGCCAGAATACGGGGAGCTGTTTTTT. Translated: CASRAGPEYGELFF.

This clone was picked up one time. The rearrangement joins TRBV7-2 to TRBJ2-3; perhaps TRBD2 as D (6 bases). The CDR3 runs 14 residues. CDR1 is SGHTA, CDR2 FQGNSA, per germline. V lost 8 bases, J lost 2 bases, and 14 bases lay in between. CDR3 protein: CASLSGHYTDTQYF. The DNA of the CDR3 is TGTGCCAGCCTTAGCGGACATTACACAGATACGCAGTATTTT.

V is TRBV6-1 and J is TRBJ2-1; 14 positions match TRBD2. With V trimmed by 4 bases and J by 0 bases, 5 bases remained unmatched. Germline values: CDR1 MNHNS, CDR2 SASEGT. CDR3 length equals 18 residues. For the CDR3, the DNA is TGTGCCAGCAGTGGGGGACTAGCGGGGGAGAGCTCCTACAATGAGCAGTTCTTC. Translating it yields CASSGGLAGESSYNEQFF.

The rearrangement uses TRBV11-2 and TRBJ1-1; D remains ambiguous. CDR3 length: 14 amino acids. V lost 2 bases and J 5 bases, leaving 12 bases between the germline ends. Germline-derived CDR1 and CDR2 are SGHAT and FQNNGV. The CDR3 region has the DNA TGTGCCAGCAGCTTAAGCTACGGCAATACTGAAGCTTTCTTT. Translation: CASSLSYGNTEAFF.

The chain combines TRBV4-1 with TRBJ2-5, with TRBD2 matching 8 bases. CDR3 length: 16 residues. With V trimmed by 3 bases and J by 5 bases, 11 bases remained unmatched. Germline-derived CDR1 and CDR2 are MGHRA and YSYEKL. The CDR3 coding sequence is TGCGCCAGCAGCCACGGCCGGACTAGCCGGGTGGAGACCCAGTACTTC. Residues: CASSHGRTSRVETQYF.

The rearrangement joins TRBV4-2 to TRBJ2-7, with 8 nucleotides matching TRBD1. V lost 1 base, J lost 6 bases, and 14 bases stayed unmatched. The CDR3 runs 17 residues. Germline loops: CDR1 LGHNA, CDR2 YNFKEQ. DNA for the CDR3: TGTGCCAGCAGCCAAGCTACGCCTGGGAGGCAGGGGGCCGAGCAGTACTTC. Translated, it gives CASSQATPGRQGAEQYF.

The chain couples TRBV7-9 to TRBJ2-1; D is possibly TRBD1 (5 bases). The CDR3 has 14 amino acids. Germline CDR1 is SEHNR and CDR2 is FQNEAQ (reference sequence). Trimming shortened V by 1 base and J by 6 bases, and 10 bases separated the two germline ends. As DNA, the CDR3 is TGTGCCAGCAGCTTAGTTAAACAGGTCAATGAGCAGTTCTTC. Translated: CASSLVKQVNEQFF.

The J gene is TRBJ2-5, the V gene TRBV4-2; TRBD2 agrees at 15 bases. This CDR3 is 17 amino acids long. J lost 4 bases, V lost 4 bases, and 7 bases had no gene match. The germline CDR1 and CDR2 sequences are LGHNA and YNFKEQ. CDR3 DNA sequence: TGTGCCAGCAGCCCGGCTGGGACTAGCGGGAGGTCAGAGACCCAGTACTTC. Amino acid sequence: CASSPAGTSGRSETQYF.

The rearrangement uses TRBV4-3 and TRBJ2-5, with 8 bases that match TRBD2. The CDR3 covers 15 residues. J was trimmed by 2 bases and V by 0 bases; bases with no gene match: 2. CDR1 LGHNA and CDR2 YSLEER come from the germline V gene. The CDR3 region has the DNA TGCGCCAGCAGCCAAGACCCGGGGGGGCAAGAGACCCAGTACTTC. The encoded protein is CASSQDPGGQETQYF.

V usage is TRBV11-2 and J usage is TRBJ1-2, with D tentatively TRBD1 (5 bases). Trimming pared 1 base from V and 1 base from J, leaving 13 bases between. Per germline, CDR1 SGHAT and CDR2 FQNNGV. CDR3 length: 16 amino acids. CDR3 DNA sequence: TGTGCCAGCAGCTTAGGTCGGGGCGGAATTAACTATGGCTACACCTTC. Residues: CASSLGRGGINYGYTF.